This passage covers 3 T cell receptor delta chains from one sample sequenced in a study of γδ T cells in repeated Plasmodium falciparum infection. Flow sorting of PBMC yielded separate Vgamma9/Vdelta2+ and Vdelta2-negative gammadelta T cell populations for bulk repertoire analysis. TCRdb re-called the multiplex PCR reads via CATT. Here the sample spans about 51,000 delta-chain clones, approximately 2% being singletons. The sample comprised gamma-delta T cells from blood. The source is a pool of human donors (malaria-infected and uninfected, not separated).

This clone was detected only a few times. This likely reflects a read error, since a far larger clone is one base away. Other nucleotide sequences from this sample produce the same CDR3. The V and J genes are TRDV3 and TRDJ1; 9 nucleotides match TRDD3. CDR1 and CDR2 (germline): TVYSNPD, GDNSRS (reference sequence). The V and J ends lost 2 bases and 10 bases, in that order; junction bases with no gene match: 17. This CDR3 has 15 residues. CDR3 coding DNA: TGTGCCTTTTCTCCACTGGGGGACATGCGGCCAGGACTCATCTTT. Translated, it gives CAFSPLGDMRPGLIF.

In its sample, this clone ranks as medium-sized (0.01 to 0.1%). Other DNA sequences in the same sample also yield this CDR3. The V gene is TRDV3, the J gene TRDJ1; TRDD3 aligns across 7 bases. CDR3 length equals 18 residues. Germline assignment: CDR1 TVYSNPD and CDR2 GDNSRS (reference sequence). The CDR3 region is CAFSNRDRGGRGGDKLIF. CDR3 sequence (DNA): TGTGCTTTCTCTAATCGCGACCGTGGGGGAAGAGGGGGCGATAAACTCATCTTT.

In this sample, this clone turned up a few times. A far more abundant clone sits one base away, making this likely a read error. Different DNA sequences within this sample yield the same CDR3. V is TRDV1 and J is TRDJ2; no reliable D call. TCRdb is silent on the J gene; assignment here came from matching the DNA to germline. The ends were cut back, 1 base at V and 5 bases at J, with 26 bases in the middle. The CDR3 has 20 amino acids. In germline, CDR1 is TSWWSYY, CDR2 QGS. CDR3 DNA: TGTGCTCTTGGGGAACCTCTTTCTCGTCTGGTGGGACTAATAACAGCACAACTCTTCTTT. This translates into CALGEPLSRLVGLITAQLFF.